One and the same sample provided the 21 T cell receptor beta chains below, sequenced in a study of blood T cell repertoires in COVID-19. This table comes from immunoSEQ multiplex PCR, and its TCRdb copy is limited to in-frame clones, with some not included. Here the sample spans 120,000 or so clones, 70% to 90% being singletons. The sample comprised peripheral blood. The receptors stem from a man aged 60-69 years with acute or convalescent COVID-19.

The V call is TRBV6-5, the J call TRBJ1-2, with 7 bases identical to TRBD1. CDR1 is MNHEY, CDR2 SVGAGI, per germline. V gave up 6 bases and J gave up 4 bases; unmatched junction bases: 11. This CDR3 contains 15 residues. The CDR3 region is CASSAAGRGVYGYTF. The CDR3 bases are TGTGCCAGCAGCGCGGCGGGCAGGGGGGTCTATGGCTACACCTTC.

The chain employs TRBV28 and TRBJ2-1; 12 bases line up with TRBD2. V gave up 4 bases and J gave up 1 base; unmatched junction bases: 2. CDR1 is MDHEN and CDR2 is SYDVKM in the germline V gene. The CDR3 extends over 16 amino acids. The CDR3 nucleotides read TGTGCCAGCAGTTCAACTAGCGGGAGGTCCTACAATGAGCAGTTCTTC. Translated, it gives CASSSTSGRSYNEQFF. Together with reference TRBV28 and TRBJ2-1, the CDR3 gives the full variable domain: DVKVTQSSRYLVKRTGEKVFLECVQDMDHENMFWYRQDPGLGLRLIYFSYDVKMKEKGDIPEGYSVSREKKERFSLILESASTNQTSMYLCASSSTSGRSYNEQFFGPGTRLTVL.

This chain uses TRBV18 with TRBJ2-2, with D possibly being TRBD2 (5 bases). V gave up 1 base and J gave up 4 bases, with 13 bases separating them. The CDR3 is 16 amino acids. The germline V gene encodes CDR1 KGHSH and CDR2 LQKENI. CDR3 bases: TGTGCCAGCTCACCACTAGCGCCCGAAGGCACCGGGGAGCTGTTTTTT. As protein: CASSPLAPEGTGELFF. Filled out from reference TRBV18 and TRBJ2-2, the complete variable domain reads NAGVMQNPRHLVRRRGQEARLRCSPMKGHSHVYWYRQLPEEGLKFMVYLQKENIIDESGMPKERFSAEFPKEGPSILRIQQVVRGDSAAYFCASSPLAPEGTGELFFGEGSRLTVL.

V and J are TRBV19 and TRBJ1-1, with 10 bases fitting TRBD1. V gave up 7 bases and J gave up 1 base; unmatched junction bases: 9. CDR3 size: 16 residues. Germline V lookup: CDR1 LNHDA, CDR2 SQIVND (reference sequence). The CDR3, as DNA: TGTGCCAGTAACCCCGGGACAGGGGCTACGAACACTGAAGCTTTCTTT. Its translation is CASNPGTGATNTEAFF.

The rearrangement joins TRBV7-8 to TRBJ1-2; possible D gene TRBD1, 5 bases. Germline V gene data show CDR1 as SGHVS and CDR2 as FQNEAQ. The CDR3 extends over 13 amino acids. The germline V and J ends were trimmed by 0 bases and 3 bases, with 5 bases remaining between them. The DNA for the CDR3 is TGTGCCAGCAGCTTAGCAGGGGACTATGGCTACACCTTC. Amino acids: CASSLAGDYGYTF.

The chain employs TRBV6-5 and TRBJ2-5; D might be TRBD1 (5 bases). Germline CDR1 reads MNHEY; CDR2 reads SVGAGI. V was shortened by 6 bases and J by 1 base, with 12 bases between the two germline ends. There are 14 residues in the CDR3. The CDR3: CASRADSLQETQYF. The CDR3 nucleotides are TGTGCCAGCAGAGCCGACAGCCTCCAAGAGACCCAGTACTTC.

This clone occurred once. The rearrangement joins TRBV28 to TRBJ2-7, with a weak D call TRBD2 (6 bases). The CDR3 has 14 amino acids. The germline CDR1 and CDR2 sequences are MDHEN and SYDVKM. The V end lost 6 bases, the J end lost 7 bases, and 19 bases lay between the germline ends. The CDR3 loop reads CASSAEGLLLEQYF. In nucleotides, the CDR3 is TGTGCCAGCAGCGCCGAGGGACTGCTCTTGGAGCAGTACTTC.

The chain employs TRBV6-2 or TRBV6-3 and TRBJ2-2; D is uncertain. Trimming removed 1 base from V and 4 bases from J, with 7 bases in between. The length of the CDR3 is 14 residues. Germline V CDR1 and CDR2: MNHEY, SVGEGT. The CDR3 nucleotides read TGTGCCAGCAGTTACTGGGCCTCCACCGGGGAGCTGTTTTTT. Translating gives CASSYWASTGELFF.

The chain uses TRBV28 and TRBJ1-1; D is perhaps TRBD1 (6 bases). V gave up 0 bases and J gave up 6 bases, with 11 bases separating them. The germline V gene encodes CDR1 MDHEN and CDR2 SYDVKM. The CDR3 sequence is 14 residues long. The CDR3 sequence: CASSLWKGGAEAFF. CDR3 nucleotides: TGTGCCAGCAGTTTATGGAAAGGGGGTGCTGAAGCTTTCTTT.

The J gene is TRBJ1-4, the V gene TRBV28, with 8 nucleotides matching TRBD1. Germline V gene data show CDR1 as MDHEN and CDR2 as SYDVKM. Trimming took 6 bases from V and 8 from J; bases not matched to a gene: 8. This CDR3 region has 14 residues. In DNA form, the CDR3 reads TGTGCCAGCAGCCAGGGGGCAGGGGGGGAAAAACTGTTTTTT. This codes for CASSQGAGGEKLFF. The whole variable domain, filled in from reference TRBV28 and TRBJ1-4, reads DVKVTQSSRYLVKRTGEKVFLECVQDMDHENMFWYRQDPGLGLRLIYFSYDVKMKEKGDIPEGYSVSREKKERFSLILESASTNQTSMYLCASSQGAGGEKLFFGSGTQLSVL.

The chain carries TRBV9 and TRBJ2-1, with a tentative D call TRBD1 (6 bases). CDR3 length: 16 residues. The V end was cut by 4 bases, the J end by 5 bases, with 19 bases between. From germline, CDR1 is SGDLS and CDR2 YYNGEE. The CDR3 DNA is TGTGCCAGCAGCAAACGACCTCGGGACAACAACAATGAGCAGTTCTTC. Its translation is CASSKRPRDNNNEQFF.

Details on this clone: One end of the junction varies from germline; a read error may be responsible. This chain joins TRBV29-1 and TRBJ2-7, with TRBD1 matching over 7 bases. This CDR3 has 15 amino acids. Germline loops: CDR1 SQVTM, CDR2 ANQGSEA. The CDR3 spells CSVGPGQHTSHEQYF. The CDR3 nucleotides are TGCAGCGTGGGGCCGGGACAGCATACCTCCCACGAGCAGTACTTC.

The chain carries TRBV10-3 and TRBJ2-2; 10 bases map to TRBD2. CDR1 is ENHRY and CDR2 is SYGVKD in the germline V gene. The CDR3 contains 16 residues. Trimming removed 0 bases from V and 6 bases from J; junction bases left unmatched: 4. The CDR3 bases are TGTGCCATCAGTGAGTCGGCTAGCGGGAGAGCCGGGGAGCTGTTTTTT. This gives the protein CAISESASGRAGELFF.

This rearrangement joins TRBV14 to TRBJ2-1; the D gene is possibly TRBD1 (6 bases). CDR3 size: 13 residues. Germline-derived CDR1 and CDR2 are SGHDN and FVKESK. Deletions cut 1 base from V and 7 bases from J, with 8 bases between. The CDR3 reads CASSQVRGNEQFF. The CDR3 nucleotides are TGTGCCAGCAGCCAAGTCAGGGGAAATGAGCAGTTCTTC.

This clone was seen a few times. This chain connects TRBV19 to TRBJ1-2; D call uncertain. Germline V gene data show CDR1 as LNHDA and CDR2 as SQIVND (reference sequence). This CDR3 comprises 15 residues. The V end lost 3 bases, the J end lost 5 bases, and 16 bases lay between the germline ends. CDR3 nucleotides: TGTGCCAGTAGTATTAAAGCCGGGTCCGGGTATGGCTACACCTTC. It codes for CASSIKAGSGYGYTF.

The V gene is TRBV11-2, the J gene TRBJ2-3, with 7 bases lining up with TRBD2. CDR1 is SGHAT and CDR2 is FQNNGV in the germline V gene. The J segment lost 5 bases and the V segment lost 2 bases, leaving 10 bases of the junction unmatched. This CDR3 spans 16 amino acids. CDR3 loop: CASSLKPAGGLDTQYF. The CDR3 DNA follows: TGTGCCAGCAGCTTAAAGCCTGCCGGGGGGTTAGATACGCAGTATTTT.

The chain combines TRBV7-8 with TRBJ2-7, with 12 positions matching TRBD1. V lost 5 bases to trimming and J lost 7 bases; unmatched junction nucleotides: 9. Looked up from germline, CDR1 is SGHVS and CDR2 is FQNEAQ. The CDR3 runs to 15 residues. The DNA for the CDR3 is TGTGCCAGCAGCCCCGGGGGACAGGGGGCGTGGGAGCAGTACTTC. Translation: CASSPGGQGAWEQYF.

V usage is TRBV25-1 and J usage is TRBJ2-2; 12 positions match TRBD1. After removal of 1 base from V and 9 bases from J, the junction contained 6 bases not matched to a gene. This CDR3 comprises 16 residues. Germline V lookup: CDR1 MGHDK, CDR2 SYGVNS. CDR3 loop: CASSEFGTGGRRELFF. The DNA of the CDR3 is TGTGCCAGCAGTGAATTCGGGACAGGGGGCCGGAGGGAGCTGTTTTTT.

The chain combines TRBV9 with TRBJ2-3, with D perhaps TRBD2 (5 bases). Between the trimmed V and J ends, which lost 4 bases and 0 bases, there was a span of 12 bases. Germline-derived CDR1 and CDR2 are SGDLS and YYNGEE. The CDR3 covers 15 residues. Here the CDR3 reads CASSPGGPSTDTQYF. In nucleotides, the CDR3 is TGTGCCAGCAGCCCGGGCGGGCCTAGCACAGATACGCAGTATTTT.

The V gene is TRBV9, the J gene TRBJ2-3; TRBD2 matches 8 bases. Germline loops: CDR1 SGDLS, CDR2 YYNGEE. The CDR3 is 14 amino acids. J gave up 5 bases and V 0 bases, and 2 bases lay outside the gene matches. Here the CDR3 DNA reads TGTGCCAGCAGCGTAGCGGGAGGGCTAGATACGCAGTATTTT. It codes for CASSVAGGLDTQYF.

The rearrangement links TRBV6-5 to TRBJ2-7; possible D gene TRBD1, 5 bases. This CDR3 contains 15 residues. Germline V CDR1 and CDR2: MNHEY, SVGAGI. V lost 4 bases, J lost 3 bases, and 16 bases lay in between. CDR3 coding DNA: TGTGCCAGCAGTTCCTTACAGGTCCTACACTACGAGCAGTACTTC. It yields the protein CASSSLQVLHYEQYF.